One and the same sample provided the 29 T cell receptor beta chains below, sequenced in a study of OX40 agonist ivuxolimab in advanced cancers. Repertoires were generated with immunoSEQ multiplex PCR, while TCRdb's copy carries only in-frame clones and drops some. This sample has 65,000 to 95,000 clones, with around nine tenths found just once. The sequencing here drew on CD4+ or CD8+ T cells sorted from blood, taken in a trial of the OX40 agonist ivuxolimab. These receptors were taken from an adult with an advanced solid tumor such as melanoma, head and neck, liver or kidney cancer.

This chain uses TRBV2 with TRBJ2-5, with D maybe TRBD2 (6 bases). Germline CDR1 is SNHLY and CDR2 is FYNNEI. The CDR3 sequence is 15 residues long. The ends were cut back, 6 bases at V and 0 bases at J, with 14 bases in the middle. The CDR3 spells CASRGLANNQETQYF. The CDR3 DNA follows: TGTGCCAGCAGAGGGCTAGCGAACAACCAAGAGACCCAGTACTTC.

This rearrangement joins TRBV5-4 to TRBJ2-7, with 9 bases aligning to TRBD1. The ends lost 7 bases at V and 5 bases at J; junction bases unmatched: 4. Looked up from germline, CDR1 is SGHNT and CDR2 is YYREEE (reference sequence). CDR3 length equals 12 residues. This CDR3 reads CASGTGGDEQYF. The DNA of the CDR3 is TGTGCCAGCGGCACAGGGGGCGACGAGCAGTACTTC.

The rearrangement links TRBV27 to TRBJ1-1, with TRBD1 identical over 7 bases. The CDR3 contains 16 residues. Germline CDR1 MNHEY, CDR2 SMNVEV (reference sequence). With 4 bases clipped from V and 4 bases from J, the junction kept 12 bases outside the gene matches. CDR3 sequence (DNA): TGTGCCAGCAGTTCCCCGCGACAGGGTAGGAGCACTGAAGCTTTCTTT. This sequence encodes CASSSPRQGRSTEAFF.

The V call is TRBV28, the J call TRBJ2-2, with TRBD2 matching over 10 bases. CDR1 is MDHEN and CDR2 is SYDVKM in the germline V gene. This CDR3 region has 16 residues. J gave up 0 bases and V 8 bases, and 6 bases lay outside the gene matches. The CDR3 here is CASQLAGHSNTGELFF. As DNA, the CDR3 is TGTGCCAGCCAACTAGCGGGACATTCGAACACCGGGGAGCTGTTTTTT.

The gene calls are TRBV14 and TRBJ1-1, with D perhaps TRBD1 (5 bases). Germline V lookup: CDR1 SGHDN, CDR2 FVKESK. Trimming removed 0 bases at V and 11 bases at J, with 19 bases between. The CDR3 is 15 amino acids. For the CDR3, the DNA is TGTGCCAGCAGCCAAGATAGGGGACGCTTTTCTGTCGCTTTCTTT. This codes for CASSQDRGRFSVAFF.

The CDR3 DNA sequence: TGTGCCAGCAGCGCCGGGGTCGACTCTGGGGCCAACGTCCTGACTTTC. This encodes CASSAGVDSGANVLTF. V is TRBV5-4 and J is TRBJ2-6; D is possibly TRBD2 (5 bases). Germline CDR1 reads SGHNT; CDR2 reads YYREEE (reference sequence). This CDR3 has 16 residues. V was clipped by 4 bases and J by 0 bases, with 11 bases between them.

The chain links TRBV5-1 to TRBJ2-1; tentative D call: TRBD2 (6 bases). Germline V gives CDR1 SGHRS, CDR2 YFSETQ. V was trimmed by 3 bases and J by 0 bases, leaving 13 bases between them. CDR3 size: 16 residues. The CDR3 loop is CASSSGLLRSYNEQFF. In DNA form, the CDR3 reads TGCGCCAGCAGCTCGGGACTTCTTCGCTCCTACAATGAGCAGTTCTTC. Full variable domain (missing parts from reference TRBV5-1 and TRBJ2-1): KAGVTQTPRYLIKTRGQQVTLSCSPISGHRSVSWYQQTPGQGLQFLFEYFSETQRNKGNFPGRFSGRQFSNSRSEMNVSTLELGDSALYLCASSSGLLRSYNEQFFGPGTRLTVL.

CDR3 protein: CASSLRLANEQFF. CDR3 sequence (DNA): TGCGCCAGCAGCTTGCGACTAGCCAATGAGCAGTTCTTC. This chain joins TRBV5-1 and TRBJ2-1; TRBD2 agrees at 7 bases. The J segment lost 6 bases and the V segment lost 1 base, leaving 1 base of the junction unmatched. CDR3 length: 13 amino acids. Germline lookup yields CDR1 SGHRS and CDR2 YFSETQ.

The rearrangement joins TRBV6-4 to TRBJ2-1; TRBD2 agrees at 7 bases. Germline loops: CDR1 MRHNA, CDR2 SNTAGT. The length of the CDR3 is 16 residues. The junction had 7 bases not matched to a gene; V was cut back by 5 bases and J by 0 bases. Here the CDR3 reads CASSPVGGSSYNEQFF. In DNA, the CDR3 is TGTGCCAGCAGTCCTGTCGGGGGGAGCTCCTACAATGAGCAGTTCTTC.

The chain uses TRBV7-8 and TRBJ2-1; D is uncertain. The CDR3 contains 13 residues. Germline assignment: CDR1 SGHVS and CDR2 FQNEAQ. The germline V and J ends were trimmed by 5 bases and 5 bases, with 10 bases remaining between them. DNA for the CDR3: TGTGCCAGCAGCCCCCGGACGGACAATGAGCAGTTCTTC. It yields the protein CASSPRTDNEQFF.

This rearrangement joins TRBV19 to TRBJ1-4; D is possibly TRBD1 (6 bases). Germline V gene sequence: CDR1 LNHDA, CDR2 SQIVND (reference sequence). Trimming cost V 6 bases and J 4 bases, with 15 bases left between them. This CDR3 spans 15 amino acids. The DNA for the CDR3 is TGTGCCAGTAGACCCAGGGGTGGAGGTAATGAAAAACTGTTTTTT. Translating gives CASRPRGGGNEKLFF.

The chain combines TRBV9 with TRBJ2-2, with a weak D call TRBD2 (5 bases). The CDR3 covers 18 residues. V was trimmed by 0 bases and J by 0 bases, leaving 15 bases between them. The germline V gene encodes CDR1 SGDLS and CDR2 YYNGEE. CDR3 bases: TGTGCCAGCAGCGTAGCGGTGGGCGGGCCAGCGAACACCGGGGAGCTGTTTTTT. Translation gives CASSVAVGGPANTGELFF.

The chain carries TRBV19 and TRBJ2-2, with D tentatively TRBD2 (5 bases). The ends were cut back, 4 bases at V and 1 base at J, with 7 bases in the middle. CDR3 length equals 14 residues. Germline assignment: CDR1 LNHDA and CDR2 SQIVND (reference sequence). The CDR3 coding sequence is TGTGCCAGTAGTAAACTAGGGAACACCGGGGAGCTGTTTTTT. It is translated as CASSKLGNTGELFF.

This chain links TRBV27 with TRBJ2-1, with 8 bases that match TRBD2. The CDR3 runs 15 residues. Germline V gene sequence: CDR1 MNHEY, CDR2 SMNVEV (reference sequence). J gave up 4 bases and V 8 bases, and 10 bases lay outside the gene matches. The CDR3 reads CASRLTSGWYNEQFF. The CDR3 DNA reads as TGTGCCAGCCGACTAACTAGCGGTTGGTACAATGAGCAGTTCTTC.

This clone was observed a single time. The CDR3 region has the DNA TGTGCCAGCAGTTTGACAGGGGGCGCAGTCAATGAGCAGTTCTTC. This codes for CASSLTGGAVNEQFF. V and J are TRBV9 and TRBJ2-1; 10 positions agree with TRBD1. The CDR3 length is 15 residues. V lost 5 bases, J lost 6 bases, and 8 bases stayed unmatched. The V gene's germline CDR1 is SGDLS and CDR2 YYNGEE.

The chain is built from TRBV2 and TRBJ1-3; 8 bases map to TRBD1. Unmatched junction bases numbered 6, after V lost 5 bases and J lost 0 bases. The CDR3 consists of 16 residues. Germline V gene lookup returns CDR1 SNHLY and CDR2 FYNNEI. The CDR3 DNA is TGTGCCAGCAGTCCGGACAGGGTTGACTCTGGAAACACCATATATTTT. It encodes CASSPDRVDSGNTIYF.

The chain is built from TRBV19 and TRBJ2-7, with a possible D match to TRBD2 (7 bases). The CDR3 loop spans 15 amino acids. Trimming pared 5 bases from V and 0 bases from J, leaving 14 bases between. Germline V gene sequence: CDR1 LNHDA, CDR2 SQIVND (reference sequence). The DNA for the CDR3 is TGTGCCAGTAGTCCAAGGGGGGGCAGCTCCTACGAGCAGTACTTC. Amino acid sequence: CASSPRGGSSYEQYF.

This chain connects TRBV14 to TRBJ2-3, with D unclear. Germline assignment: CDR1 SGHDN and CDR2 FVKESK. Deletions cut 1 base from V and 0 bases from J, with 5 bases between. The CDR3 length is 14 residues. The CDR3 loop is CASSQVISTDTQYF. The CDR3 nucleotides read TGTGCCAGCAGCCAAGTAATTAGCACAGATACGCAGTATTTT.

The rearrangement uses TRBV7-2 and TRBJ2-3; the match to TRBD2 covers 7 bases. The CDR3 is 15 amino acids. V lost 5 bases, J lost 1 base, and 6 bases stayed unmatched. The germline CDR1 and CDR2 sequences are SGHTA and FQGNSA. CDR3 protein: CASSPSGDRTDTQYF. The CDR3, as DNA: TGTGCCAGCAGCCCAAGCGGGGACCGCACAGATACGCAGTATTTT.

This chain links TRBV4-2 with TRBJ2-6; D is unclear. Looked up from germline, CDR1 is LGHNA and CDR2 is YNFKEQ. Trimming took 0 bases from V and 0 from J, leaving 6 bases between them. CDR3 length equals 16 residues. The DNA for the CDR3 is TGTGCCAGCAGCCAAGATCTCGGCTCTGGGGCCAACGTCCTGACTTTC. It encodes CASSQDLGSGANVLTF.

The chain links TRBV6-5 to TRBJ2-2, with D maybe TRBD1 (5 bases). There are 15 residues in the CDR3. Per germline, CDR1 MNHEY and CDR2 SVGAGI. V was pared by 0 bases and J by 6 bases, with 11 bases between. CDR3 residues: CASSYSAGIAGELFF. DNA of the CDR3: TGTGCCAGCAGTTACTCGGCAGGGATAGCCGGGGAGCTGTTTTTT.

CDR3 residues: CASSVQGRGANVLTF. CDR3 nucleotide sequence: TGTGCCAGCAGCGTACAGGGTAGGGGGGCCAACGTCCTGACTTTC. The V gene is TRBV9, the J gene TRBJ2-6; TRBD1 might be the D (5 bases). This CDR3 spans 15 amino acids. V lost 1 base and J lost 4, with 9 bases in between. Germline-derived CDR1 and CDR2 are SGDLS and YYNGEE.

The DNA of the CDR3 is TGCGCCAGCACCGTTCAGGGGAAAGCTAATGAAAAACTGTTTTTT. Translation gives CASTVQGKANEKLFF. This rearrangement joins TRBV5-1 to TRBJ1-4, with TRBD1 as a possible D gene (6 bases). Germline lookup yields CDR1 SGHRS and CDR2 YFSETQ. The CDR3 is 15 amino acids. V shed 6 bases and J shed 3 bases, with 15 bases lying between them.

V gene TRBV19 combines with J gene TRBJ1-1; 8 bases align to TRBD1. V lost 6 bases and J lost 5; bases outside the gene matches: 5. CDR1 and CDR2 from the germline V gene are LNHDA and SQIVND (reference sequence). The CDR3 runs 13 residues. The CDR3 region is CASRPTGGTEAFF. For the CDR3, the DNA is TGTGCCAGTAGGCCAACAGGGGGGACTGAAGCTTTCTTT.

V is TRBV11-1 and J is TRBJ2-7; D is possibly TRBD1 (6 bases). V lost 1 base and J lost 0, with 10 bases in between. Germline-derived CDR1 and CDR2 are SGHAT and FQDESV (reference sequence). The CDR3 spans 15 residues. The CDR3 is CASSLGGGSSYEQYF. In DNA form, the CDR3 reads TGTGCCAGCAGCTTAGGAGGGGGTTCCTCCTACGAGCAGTACTTC.

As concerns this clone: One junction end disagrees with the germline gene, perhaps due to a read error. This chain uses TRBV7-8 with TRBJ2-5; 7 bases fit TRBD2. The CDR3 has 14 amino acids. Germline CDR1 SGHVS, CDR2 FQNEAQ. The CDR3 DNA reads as TGTACCAGCAGCCCGGCGGGGGAGGGAGGGACCCAGTACTTC. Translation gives CTSSPAGEGGTQYF.

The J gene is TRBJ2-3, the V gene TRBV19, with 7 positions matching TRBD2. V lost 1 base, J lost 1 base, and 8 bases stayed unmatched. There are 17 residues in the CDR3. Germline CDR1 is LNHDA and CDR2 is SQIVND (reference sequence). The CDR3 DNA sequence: TGTGCCAGTAGTATAGGGGGAGGCGGGAGTGGCACAGATACGCAGTATTTT. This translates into CASSIGGGGSGTDTQYF.

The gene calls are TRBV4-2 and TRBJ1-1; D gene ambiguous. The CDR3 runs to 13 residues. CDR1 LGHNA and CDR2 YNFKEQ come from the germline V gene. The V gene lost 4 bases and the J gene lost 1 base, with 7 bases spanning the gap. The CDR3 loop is CASSPVPNTEAFF. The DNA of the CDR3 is TGTGCCAGCAGCCCAGTCCCGAACACTGAAGCTTTCTTT.

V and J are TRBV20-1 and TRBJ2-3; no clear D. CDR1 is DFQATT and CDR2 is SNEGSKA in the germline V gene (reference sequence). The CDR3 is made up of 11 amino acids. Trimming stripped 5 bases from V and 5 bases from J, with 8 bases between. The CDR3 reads CSAEGIDTQYF. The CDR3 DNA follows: TGCAGTGCTGAAGGGATAGATACGCAGTATTTT.